Below, 25 T cell receptor beta chains from the same sample are listed, as sequenced in a study of blood T cell repertoires in COVID-19. The method was immunoSEQ multiplex PCR; TCRdb's version includes in-frame clones alone and lacks a portion of them. Here the sample spans approximately 190,000 clones, 88% being singletons. The sample was peripheral blood. All receptors derive from a woman aged 40 to 50 who had recovered from COVID-19.

This clone was seen a few times. The rearrangement uses TRBV6-5 and TRBJ1-3; D is possibly TRBD1 (6 bases). Germline assignment: CDR1 MNHEY and CDR2 SVGAGI. The CDR3 sequence is 14 residues long. V was trimmed by 7 bases and J by 2 bases, leaving 12 bases between them. CDR3 bases: TGTGCCAGCACTAGAGGGGGGGCTGGAAACACCATATATTTT. Amino acid sequence: CASTRGGAGNTIYF.

The J gene is TRBJ1-6, the V gene TRBV3-1 (or the pseudogene TRBV3-2); no definite D call. This CDR3 region has 15 residues. Germline V gene data show CDR1 as LGHDT and CDR2 as YNNKEL (reference sequence). V dropped 4 bases and J dropped 7 bases, with 14 bases sitting between them. CDR3 loop: CASSRGSRGNSPLHF. CDR3 DNA sequence: TGTGCCAGCAGCCGCGGGTCCCGGGGAAATTCACCCCTCCACTTT.

The CDR3: CASSQGGVQPQHF. CDR3 in DNA: TGTGCCAGCAGCCAGGGGGGAGTTCAGCCCCAGCATTTT. V is TRBV5-6 and J is TRBJ1-5; 7 nucleotides align to TRBD1. CDR1 and CDR2 from the germline V gene are SGHDT and YYEEEE. The V gene end was trimmed by 4 bases and the J gene end by 6 bases; junction bases not matched to a gene: 4. The CDR3 loop spans 13 amino acids. Combining the CDR3 with reference TRBV5-6 and TRBJ1-5 gives the whole variable domain DAGVTQSPTHLIKTRGQQVTLRCSPKSGHDTVSWYQQALGQGPQFIFQYYEEEERQRGNFPDRFSGHQFPNYSSELNVNALLLGDSALYLCASSQGGVQPQHFGDGTRLSIL.

The rearrangement joins TRBV28 to TRBJ2-6; TRBD2 agrees at 11 bases. The CDR3 totals 17 residues. Per germline, CDR1 MDHEN and CDR2 SYDVKM. The V and J ends lost 1 base and 2 bases, in that order; junction bases with no gene match: 1. CDR3 in amino acids: CASSLSLAGAGANVLTF. The CDR3 DNA is TGTGCCAGCAGTTTATCACTAGCGGGAGCTGGGGCCAACGTCCTGACTTTC. Full variable domain (missing parts from reference TRBV28 and TRBJ2-6): DVKVTQSSRYLVKRTGEKVFLECVQDMDHENMFWYRQDPGLGLRLIYFSYDVKMKEKGDIPEGYSVSREKKERFSLILESASTNQTSMYLCASSLSLAGAGANVLTFGAGSRLTVL.

This clone was observed a few times. The V and J genes are TRBV6-6 and TRBJ2-1; 9 bases align to TRBD1. The length of the CDR3 is 16 residues. Germline CDR1 MNHNY, CDR2 SVGAGI (reference sequence). The junction had 7 bases not matched to a gene; V was cut back by 2 bases and J by 5 bases. The CDR3 region is CASSYTGQGTDNEQFF. For the CDR3, the DNA is TGTGCCAGCAGTTACACTGGACAGGGGACCGACAATGAGCAGTTCTTC.

The chain combines TRBV4-1 with TRBJ2-4, with 12 bases identical to TRBD2. After removal of 1 base from V and 7 bases from J, the junction contained 5 bases not matched to a gene. CDR3 length: 16 residues. Germline V lookup: CDR1 MGHRA, CDR2 YSYEKL. CDR3 DNA: TGCGCCAGCAGCCAAGGGACTAGCGGGATTGCGAACATTCAGTACTTC. Amino acids: CASSQGTSGIANIQYF.

In DNA form, the CDR3 reads TGTGCCAGCAGTTTGGGCAGGACCTACGAGCAGTACTTC. Amino acid sequence: CASSLGRTYEQYF. This chain joins TRBV27 and TRBJ2-7; D remains unclear. Deletions cut 3 bases from V and 2 bases from J, with 8 bases between. This CDR3 is 13 amino acids long. Per the germline V gene, CDR1 is MNHEY and CDR2 is SMNVEV (reference sequence).

V and J are TRBV7-9 and TRBJ1-1; tentative D call: TRBD1 (5 bases). Between the trimmed V and J ends, which lost 3 bases and 0 bases, there was a span of 23 bases. CDR1 SEHNR and CDR2 FQNEAQ come from the germline V gene (reference sequence). The CDR3 covers 19 residues. Here the CDR3 reads CASSLARSLIGRVNTEAFF. The CDR3 region has the DNA TGTGCCAGCAGCTTGGCGCGTTCGCTGATTGGCAGGGTGAACACTGAAGCTTTCTTT.

V and J are TRBV18 and TRBJ2-1, with 11 nucleotides matching TRBD2. Germline V CDR1 and CDR2: KGHSH, LQKENI. This CDR3 has 15 residues. The V and J ends lost 5 bases and 9 bases, in that order; junction bases with no gene match: 9. This chain's CDR3 is CASSATSGSLSEQFF. CDR3 in DNA: TGTGCCAGCTCAGCAACTAGCGGGAGTTTGTCTGAGCAGTTCTTC.

CDR3 residues: CASSFENRGPQETQYF. The DNA for the CDR3 is TGTGCCAGCAGCTTTGAGAACAGGGGTCCACAAGAGACCCAGTACTTC. The chain links TRBV5-4 to TRBJ2-5, with TRBD1 identical over 7 bases. The CDR3 loop spans 16 amino acids. The V and J ends lost 2 bases and 2 bases, in that order; junction bases with no gene match: 9. Germline V lookup: CDR1 SGHNT, CDR2 YYREEE (reference sequence).

V gene TRBV5-5 combines with J gene TRBJ1-5; TRBD1 matches 8 bases. Trimming took 1 base from V and 6 from J; bases not matched to a gene: 3. Germline V CDR1 and CDR2: SGHKS, YYEKEE (reference sequence). The CDR3 is made up of 14 amino acids. CDR3 in amino acids: CASSLSGGGQPQHF. CDR3 in DNA: TGTGCCAGCAGCTTGTCAGGGGGCGGTCAGCCCCAGCATTTT.

V usage is TRBV28 and J usage is TRBJ1-1; D unclear. The ends were cut back, 7 bases at V and 7 bases at J, with 10 bases in the middle. The CDR3 contains 11 residues. In germline, CDR1 is MDHEN, CDR2 SYDVKM. This chain's CDR3 is CASIRSREAFF. The CDR3 DNA sequence: TGTGCCAGCATTAGGAGCCGTGAAGCTTTCTTT.

J is TRBJ2-1 and V is TRBV5-1, with D perhaps matching TRBD2 (5 bases). CDR3 length equals 16 residues. Trimming removed 2 bases from V and 5 bases from J, with 17 bases in between. Germline V gene sequence: CDR1 SGHRS, CDR2 YFSETQ. CDR3 loop: CASSFSSTGLDNEQFF. The CDR3 region has the DNA TGCGCCAGCAGCTTCTCCTCGACGGGATTGGACAATGAGCAGTTCTTC.

The count of this clone is one. The chain joins TRBV27 to TRBJ1-4; D might be TRBD1 (6 bases). Trimming removed 5 bases at V and 2 bases at J, with 12 bases between. Per the germline V gene, CDR1 is MNHEY and CDR2 is SMNVEV (reference sequence). This CDR3 has 15 residues. The CDR3: CASSKRTATNEKLFF. The CDR3, as DNA: TGTGCCAGCAGTAAGCGGACAGCTACTAATGAAAAACTGTTTTTT.

This clone was counted a single time. The rearrangement links TRBV6-5 to TRBJ1-2; 9 bases are a match to TRBD1. V shed 6 bases and J 6 bases; nucleotides not matched to a gene: 5. The germline V gene has CDR1 MNHEY and CDR2 SVGAGI. This CDR3 contains 13 residues. The CDR3 spells CASRPGQGDGYTF. The CDR3 region has the DNA TGTGCCAGCAGACCGGGACAGGGAGATGGCTACACCTTC.

The V and J genes are TRBV10-3 and TRBJ2-7, with 8 positions matching TRBD2. This CDR3 comprises 14 residues. The ends lost 4 bases at V and 5 bases at J; junction bases unmatched: 7. The V gene's germline CDR1 is ENHRY and CDR2 SYGVKD. Here the CDR3 reads CAISALGGANEQYF. The CDR3 DNA reads TGTGCCATCAGTGCACTCGGGGGGGCAAACGAGCAGTACTTC.

This chain links TRBV7-8 with TRBJ1-2; maybe TRBD1 (6 bases). Per germline, CDR1 SGHVS and CDR2 FQNEAQ. This CDR3 has 15 residues. Trimming took 4 bases from V and 1 from J, leaving 13 bases between them. In DNA, the CDR3 is TGTGCCAGCAGCTCCTGGACAGCTTTTAACTATGGCTACACCTTC. Its translation is CASSSWTAFNYGYTF.

A remark on this clone: Other DNA sequences within the sample encode an identical CDR3. This chain links TRBV18 with TRBJ2-2; 10 bases map to TRBD1. V lost 2 bases to trimming and J lost 4 bases; unmatched junction nucleotides: 4. There are 16 residues in the CDR3. CDR1 and CDR2 (germline): KGHSH, LQKENI. The CDR3 DNA sequence: TGTGCCAGCTCACCAAGACAGGGGGCGAGCACCGGGGAGCTGTTTTTT. Its translation: CASSPRQGASTGELFF. Using reference TRBV18 and TRBJ2-2 for the parts outside the CDR3, the full variable domain is NAGVMQNPRHLVRRRGQEARLRCSPMKGHSHVYWYRQLPEEGLKFMVYLQKENIIDESGMPKERFSAEFPKEGPSILRIQQVVRGDSAAYFCASSPRQGASTGELFFGEGSRLTVL.

For the CDR3, the DNA is TGTGCCAGCAGCCCGCCCCTGGGGACTAGGGCGAACACCGGGGAGCTGTTTTTT. Amino acid sequence: CASSPPLGTRANTGELFF. The rearrangement joins TRBV9 to TRBJ2-2; TRBD2 matches 8 bases. Trimming took 4 bases from V and 0 from J; bases not matched to a gene: 11. This CDR3 has 18 residues. Germline loops: CDR1 SGDLS, CDR2 YYNGEE.

The table lists this clone with a few counts. The gene calls are TRBV2 and TRBJ1-6; no reliable D call. There are 13 residues in the CDR3. Trimming cost V 8 bases and J 5 bases, with 10 bases left between them. Germline V lookup: CDR1 SNHLY, CDR2 FYNNEI. CDR3 sequence (DNA): TGTGCCAGCCTTCCCACAGATAATTCACCCCTCCACTTT. Protein: CASLPTDNSPLHF. Variable domain in full (rest from reference TRBV2 and TRBJ1-6): EPEVTQTPSHQVTQMGQEVILRCVPISNHLYFYWYRQILGQKVEFLVSFYNNEISEKSEIFDDQFSVERPDGSNFTLKIRSTKLEDSAMYFCASLPTDNSPLHFGNGTRLTVT.

V usage is TRBV27 and J usage is TRBJ2-6; D unresolved. Germline V gene lookup returns CDR1 MNHEY and CDR2 SMNVEV (reference sequence). V gave up 6 bases and J gave up 0 bases, with 12 bases separating them. This CDR3 spans 16 amino acids. CDR3 residues: CASSPIEFSGANVLTF. CDR3 DNA sequence: TGTGCCAGCAGCCCCATTGAGTTCTCTGGGGCCAACGTCCTGACTTTC.

The chain employs TRBV5-3 and TRBJ1-1; D possibly corresponds to TRBD1 (6 bases). TRBV5-3 is filed as an ORF, its function uncertain. The CDR3 covers 17 residues. Trimming shortened V by 1 base and J by 1 base, and 17 bases separated the two germline ends. CDR3 in amino acids: CARSLYHRDRENTEAFF. The CDR3 nucleotides are TGTGCCAGAAGCTTGTATCACAGGGATCGGGAGAACACTGAAGCTTTCTTT.

V usage is TRBV10-3 and J usage is TRBJ1-2, with a weak D call TRBD1 (6 bases). This CDR3 is built from 14 residues. V lost 7 bases, J lost 3 bases, and 15 bases lay in between. Germline CDR1 and CDR2: ENHRY and SYGVKD. The CDR3 reads CAITGDIGYYGYTF. DNA of the CDR3: TGTGCCATCACCGGGGACATAGGATACTATGGCTACACCTTC.

The CDR3 loop is CASSLATDEQYF. The CDR3 DNA follows: TGTGCCAGCAGCTTAGCGACAGATGAGCAGTACTTC. The rearrangement links TRBV7-8 to TRBJ2-7, with D possibly matching TRBD1 (5 bases). The CDR3 covers 12 residues. CDR1 SGHVS and CDR2 FQNEAQ come from the germline V gene. V lost 0 bases and J lost 7, with 7 bases in between.

For this clone: This sample includes further DNA sequences coding for the same CDR3. The chain combines TRBV7-8 with TRBJ1-5, with D possibly being TRBD1 (6 bases). Trimming cost V 5 bases and J 3 bases, with 14 bases left between them. The CDR3 totals 15 residues. Germline loops: CDR1 SGHVS, CDR2 FQNEAQ. CDR3 sequence (DNA): TGTGCCAGCAGCCTGGGGGCTTTGAACAATCAGCCCCAGCATTTT. It is translated as CASSLGALNNQPQHF. The whole variable domain, filled in from reference TRBV7-8 and TRBJ1-5, reads GAGVSQSPRYKVAKRGQDVALRCDPISGHVSLFWYQQALGQGPEFLTYFQNEAQLDKSGLPSDRFFAERPEGSVSTLKIQRTQQEDSAVYLCASSLGALNNQPQHFGDGTRLSIL.